The 24 T cell receptor beta chains below come from one sample, sequenced in a study of cytomegalovirus exposure and HLA in healthy donors. Researchers ran the PCR with 60 Vbeta and 13 Jbeta primers. TCRdb's copy holds only in-frame clones and misses some; the assay was immunoSEQ multiplex PCR. The sample has roughly 150,000 clones, roughly 81% seen once. The sequenced sample consisted of PBMCs. The receptors come from a man younger than 45 in good health and CMV-seropositive.

The chain has TRBV29-1 and TRBJ1-1; 9 bases agree with TRBD1. The length of the CDR3 is 12 residues. Germline loops: CDR1 SQVTM, CDR2 ANQGSEA. Germline trimming cut 6 bases from V and 5 bases from J; bases unmatched to any gene: 4. The DNA for the CDR3 is TGCAGCGTCGGACAGGGGAGAACTGAAGCTTTCTTT. This encodes CSVGQGRTEAFF.

The rearrangement joins TRBV11-3 to TRBJ2-5; 7 bases agree with TRBD1. The length of the CDR3 is 14 residues. Germline lookup yields CDR1 SGHNT and CDR2 YENEEA. V dropped 3 bases and J dropped 0; count of bases not matched to a gene: 1. This CDR3 reads CASSLGQNQETQYF. In nucleotides, the CDR3 is TGTGCCAGCAGCTTGGGACAGAACCAAGAGACCCAGTACTTC.

The chain's CDR3 is CASSREVLNTEAFF. DNA of the CDR3: TGTGCCAGCAGTAGGGAGGTCCTGAACACTGAAGCTTTCTTT. The chain recombines TRBV9 with TRBJ1-1; D not certain. Germline-derived CDR1 and CDR2 are SGDLS and YYNGEE. The CDR3 covers 14 residues. Trimming stripped 5 bases from V and 0 bases from J, with 11 bases between.

The V and J genes are TRBV7-3 and TRBJ2-1; maybe TRBD1 (5 bases). Germline CDR1 is SGHTA and CDR2 is FQGTGA. Trimming took 5 bases from V and 12 from J, leaving 14 bases between them. The CDR3 covers 12 residues. The CDR3 is CASSPRGQGQFF. CDR3 nucleotide sequence: TGTGCCAGCAGCCCTAGGGGTCAGGGGCAGTTCTTC.

This chain connects TRBV5-6 to TRBJ2-7; TRBD2 is a possible D gene (6 bases). The V gene lost 0 bases and the J gene lost 3 bases, with 13 bases spanning the gap. Per germline, CDR1 SGHDT and CDR2 YYEEEE. The CDR3 is 15 residues long. As DNA, the CDR3 is TGTGCCAGCAGCTTGGCCGGGACGGACTACTACGAGCAGTACGTC. This encodes CASSLAGTDYYEQYV.

This chain connects TRBV18 to TRBJ2-7, with D perhaps matching TRBD1 (5 bases). This CDR3 is 19 amino acids long. The germline CDR1 and CDR2 sequences are KGHSH and LQKENI. The germline V and J ends were trimmed by 3 bases and 0 bases, with 24 bases remaining between them. CDR3 amino acids: CASSPSGRQTGIGSYEQYF. The CDR3 nucleotides read TGTGCCAGCTCACCCTCAGGACGACAGACTGGCATCGGCTCCTACGAGCAGTACTTC.

The V and J genes are TRBV14 and TRBJ2-1, with D possibly being TRBD2 (6 bases). Trimming removed 4 bases from V and 6 bases from J, with 13 bases in between. The germline V gene encodes CDR1 SGHDN and CDR2 FVKESK. The CDR3 has 14 amino acids. The CDR3 coding sequence is TGTGCCAGCAGCCCCTGGGGGGAGAGCAATGAGCAGTTCTTC. Its translation is CASSPWGESNEQFF.

The chain joins TRBV2 to TRBJ2-3, with unresolved D. Germline values: CDR1 SNHLY, CDR2 FYNNEI. The CDR3 consists of 12 residues. V dropped 3 bases and J dropped 5 bases, with 6 bases sitting between them. CDR3 protein: CASSDWRDTQYF. The CDR3 DNA reads TGTGCCAGCAGTGATTGGAGAGATACGCAGTATTTT.

CDR3 sequence reads: CATSKTGSRNTIYF. CDR3 coding DNA: TGTGCCACCAGCAAAACAGGGAGTAGAAACACCATATATTTT. The V and J genes are TRBV15 and TRBJ1-3; D may be TRBD1 (6 bases). Germline V gives CDR1 LNHNV, CDR2 YYDKDF (reference sequence). V lost 4 bases, J lost 5 bases, and 12 bases lay in between. CDR3 length: 14 residues.

The V call is TRBV13, the J call TRBJ2-3; maybe TRBD1 (5 bases). V lost 5 bases and J 3 bases, leaving 18 bases between the germline ends. The CDR3 covers 16 residues. Germline CDR1 is PRHDT and CDR2 is FYEKMQ (reference sequence). CDR3 residues: CASSARWGRVTDTQYF. The CDR3 DNA follows: TGTGCCAGCAGCGCTCGATGGGGCAGGGTAACAGATACGCAGTATTTT.

The chain links TRBV9 to TRBJ2-1; 15 nucleotides align to TRBD2. The CDR3 has 15 amino acids. The V gene's germline CDR1 is SGDLS and CDR2 YYNGEE. Unmatched junction bases numbered 6, after V lost 6 bases and J lost 8 bases. This CDR3 reads CASNPGTSGRHEQFF. CDR3 in DNA: TGTGCCAGCAACCCCGGGACTAGCGGGAGGCATGAGCAGTTCTTC.

The chain is built from TRBV5-5 and TRBJ2-7; TRBD1 agrees at 9 bases. The V gene's germline CDR1 is SGHKS and CDR2 YYEKEE (reference sequence). The J segment lost 4 bases and the V segment lost 4 bases, leaving 3 bases of the junction unmatched. The CDR3 runs to 13 residues. CDR3 in amino acids: CASSRGTGYEQYF. The DNA of the CDR3 is TGTGCCAGCAGCAGAGGGACAGGGTACGAGCAGTACTTC.

A single count supports this clone. The CDR3 nucleotides are TGTGCCAGCAGCTTCCTCGGACAGGACGAACTTGTTAACTATGGCTACACCTTC. Encoded protein: CASSFLGQDELVNYGYTF. The chain carries TRBV7-6 and TRBJ1-2; 7 nucleotides align to TRBD1. Germline assignment: CDR1 SGHVS and CDR2 FNYEAQ. V dropped 3 bases and J dropped 1; count of bases not matched to a gene: 14. The length of the CDR3 is 18 residues.

This rearrangement joins TRBV5-1 to TRBJ2-3, with 11 nucleotides matching TRBD2. The length of the CDR3 is 15 residues. The ends lost 4 bases at V and 6 bases at J; junction bases unmatched: 7. Germline V gene data show CDR1 as SGHRS and CDR2 as YFSETQ. CDR3 sequence reads: CASSEGLAVGDTQYF. The CDR3 coding sequence is TGCGCCAGCAGCGAGGGACTAGCGGTCGGGGATACGCAGTATTTT.

The chain couples TRBV7-3 to TRBJ2-1, with 14 bases lining up with TRBD2. Per germline, CDR1 SGHTA and CDR2 FQGTGA. This CDR3 is 14 amino acids long. J lost 9 bases, V lost 3 bases, and 1 base had no gene match. The CDR3 DNA is TGTGCCAGCAGCTTTGGGACTAGCGGGAGTGAGCAGTTCTTC. This gives the protein CASSFGTSGSEQFF.

The V call is TRBV19, the J call TRBJ1-4; D unresolved. CDR1 and CDR2 from the germline V gene are LNHDA and SQIVND (reference sequence). This CDR3 has 16 amino acids. With 1 base removed from V and 0 bases from J, the gap between germline ends came to 9 bases. The CDR3 protein is CASSIGGTPTNEKLFF. Here the CDR3 DNA reads TGTGCCAGTAGTATAGGAGGAACACCAACTAATGAAAAACTGTTTTTT. Together with reference TRBV19 and TRBJ1-4, the CDR3 gives the full variable domain: DGGITQSPKYLFRKEGQNVTLSCEQNLNHDAMYWYRQDPGQGLRLIYYSQIVNDFQKGDIAEGYSVSREKKESFPLTVTSAQKNPTAFYLCASSIGGTPTNEKLFFGSGTQLSVL.

The chain carries TRBV27 and TRBJ2-3; D may be TRBD2 (5 bases). Germline lookup yields CDR1 MNHEY and CDR2 SMNVEV (reference sequence). V dropped 2 bases and J dropped 2 bases, with 11 bases sitting between them. This CDR3 is 15 amino acids long. The DNA of the CDR3 is TGTGCCAGCAGTTTAGGACGCGGGTCCACAGATACGCAGTATTTT. It is translated as CASSLGRGSTDTQYF.

The rearrangement joins TRBV7-2 to TRBJ2-7, with 11 bases fitting TRBD2. The ends lost 1 base at V and 1 base at J; junction bases unmatched: 3. Germline assignment: CDR1 SGHTA and CDR2 FQGNSA. The CDR3 covers 16 residues. This CDR3 is CASSLVGTSGSYEQYF. CDR3 bases: TGTGCCAGCAGCTTAGTCGGGACTAGCGGATCCTACGAGCAGTACTTC.

V and J are TRBV19 and TRBJ2-5, with 7 bases aligning to TRBD1. This CDR3 is 14 amino acids long. V trimming: 5 bases; J trimming: 5 bases; junction bases outside the gene matches: 8. Per germline, CDR1 LNHDA and CDR2 SQIVND (reference sequence). CDR3 region: CASSGIDREETQYF. The DNA of the CDR3 is TGTGCCAGTAGTGGGATAGACAGGGAGGAGACCCAGTACTTC.

In regard to this clone: The identical CDR3 is also encoded by other nucleotide sequences in the sample. The V call is TRBV6-5, the J call TRBJ2-5, with 7 bases matching TRBD2. Trimming took 0 bases from V and 4 from J; bases not matched to a gene: 2. In germline, CDR1 is MNHEY, CDR2 SVGAGI. This CDR3 is built from 14 residues. The CDR3, as DNA: TGTGCCAGCAGTTACTCGGGGAGGGGAGAGACCCAGTACTTC. It is translated as CASSYSGRGETQYF.

This clone was recorded only once. The junction and the germline gene differ at one end; a read error may be behind it. The chain carries TRBV7-9 and TRBJ1-1, with D possibly TRBD1 on 5 matching bases. The CDR3 consists of 13 residues. From germline, CDR1 is SEHNR and CDR2 FQNEAQ (reference sequence). CDR3 residues: CSSSLQEGTEAFF. DNA for the CDR3: TGTTCCAGCAGCTTACAGGAGGGGACTGAAGCTTTCTTT.

V usage is TRBV27 and J usage is TRBJ2-1; 14 bases agree with TRBD2. Trimming cost V 3 bases and J 6 bases; bases outside gene matches: 7. The CDR3 runs to 17 residues. Germline V gives CDR1 MNHEY, CDR2 SMNVEV (reference sequence). Here the CDR3 reads CASSLTGGLAGVNEQFF. For the CDR3, the DNA is TGTGCCAGCAGTTTGACAGGGGGACTAGCGGGAGTCAATGAGCAGTTCTTC.

The V gene is TRBV13, the J gene TRBJ2-1; 9 bases match TRBD1. CDR3 length: 18 residues. Germline lookup yields CDR1 PRHDT and CDR2 FYEKMQ (reference sequence). V lost 1 base and J lost 7; bases outside the gene matches: 14. In DNA, the CDR3 is TGTGCCAGCAGCTTAGATAGCTTTCCGGGACAGGGATTAAATGAGCAGTTCTTC. Amino acid sequence: CASSLDSFPGQGLNEQFF.

The J gene is TRBJ2-1, the V gene TRBV9; 8 nucleotides line up with TRBD2. The germline CDR1 and CDR2 sequences are SGDLS and YYNGEE. The CDR3 runs 17 residues. The ends lost 0 bases at V and 0 bases at J; junction bases unmatched: 5. This chain's CDR3 is CASSVVGLADSYNEQFF. The CDR3 DNA is TGTGCCAGCAGCGTAGTAGGACTAGCAGACTCCTACAATGAGCAGTTCTTC.